Below are 28 T cell receptor beta chains sequenced from a single sample in a study of shared clonotypes between healthy human individuals. Profiled with immunoSEQ multiplex PCR; TCRdb holds only in-frame clones, not every one. The profile shows hundreds of thousands of clones, under 95% of them singletons. The naive CD8 fraction comprised CD45RO-negative cells positively selected for CCR7 and excluded terminally differentiated effector memory CD45RA+ cells. The specimen sequenced was naive CD8+ T cells sorted from blood. The receptors shown here come from a man aged 30-40 years in good health.

The V and J genes are TRBV9 and TRBJ2-1; D is uncertain. V was pared by 0 bases and J by 0 bases, with 7 bases between. Germline values: CDR1 SGDLS, CDR2 YYNGEE. This CDR3 is built from 15 residues. CDR3 coding DNA: TGTGCCAGCAGCGTAGTTGTGGGCTCCTACAATGAGCAGTTCTTC. Residues: CASSVVVGSYNEQFF.

This rearrangement joins TRBV13 to TRBJ2-7, with D uncertain. V lost 0 bases and J lost 2, with 5 bases in between. In germline, CDR1 is PRHDT, CDR2 FYEKMQ (reference sequence). The length of the CDR3 is 13 residues. The CDR3 DNA follows: TGTGCCAGCAGCTTAGGACAGACCTACGAGCAGTACTTC. Amino acids: CASSLGQTYEQYF.

CDR3 in DNA: TGTGCCAGCAGAGCGGGACAGTACACAGATACGCAGTATTTT. Residues: CASRAGQYTDTQYF. J is TRBJ2-3 and V is TRBV2; tentatively, D is TRBD1 or TRBD2 (7 bases each). The CDR3 loop spans 14 amino acids. Trimming removed 6 bases from V and 2 bases from J, with 12 bases in between. CDR1 and CDR2 from the germline V gene are SNHLY and FYNNEI.

The chain uses TRBV4-3 and TRBJ2-1; D might be TRBD1 or TRBD2, each matching 5 bases. Germline-derived CDR1 and CDR2 are LGHNA and YSLEER. This CDR3 comprises 15 residues. Trimming shortened V by 3 bases and J by 4 bases, and 13 bases separated the two germline ends. DNA of the CDR3: TGCGCCAGCAGCCAGGGGGTAGAAAGTTACAATGAGCAGTTCTTC. This sequence encodes CASSQGVESYNEQFF.

The J gene is TRBJ2-7, the V gene TRBV7-8; TRBD1 matches 7 bases. CDR1 SGHVS and CDR2 FQNEAQ come from the germline V gene. The CDR3 length is 13 residues. After removal of 8 bases from V and 4 bases from J, the junction contained 8 bases not matched to a gene. Written as DNA, the CDR3 is TGTGCCAGCGTGGATATACAGGGGTACGAGCAGTACTTC. Translating gives CASVDIQGYEQYF.

Notes on this clone: Other nucleotide sequences in the sample specify the same CDR3. The V and J genes are TRBV9 and TRBJ1-3; TRBD1 might be the D (5 bases). Trimming removed 0 bases from V and 2 bases from J, with 6 bases in between. CDR1 is SGDLS and CDR2 is YYNGEE in the germline V gene. The CDR3 has 14 amino acids. The CDR3 nucleotides read TGTGCCAGCAGCGTAGAAGGGGCTGGAAACACCATATATTTT. Translation: CASSVEGAGNTIYF.

The chain recombines TRBV15 with TRBJ2-7; D not certain. Germline V gives CDR1 LNHNV, CDR2 YYDKDF (reference sequence). CDR3 length equals 12 residues. Trimming pared 0 bases from V and 4 bases from J, leaving 4 bases between. This CDR3 reads CATSRDSYEQYF. The CDR3 nucleotides read TGTGCCACCAGCAGAGATTCATACGAGCAGTACTTC.

This clone occurred many times. The same CDR3 arises from other DNA sequences in this sample as well. The gene calls are TRBV9 and TRBJ1-1; D is ambiguous. V lost 0 bases and J 1 base, leaving 4 bases between the germline ends. The CDR3 is 13 residues long. Germline-derived CDR1 and CDR2 are SGDLS and YYNGEE. CDR3 loop: CASSVGENTEAFF. The CDR3 DNA reads as TGTGCCAGCAGCGTAGGGGAGAACACTGAAGCTTTCTTT. The full variable domain, with the rest looked up from reference TRBV9 and TRBJ1-1, is DSGVTQTPKHLITATGQRVTLRCSPRSGDLSVYWYQQSLDQGLQFLIQYYNGEERAKGNILERFSAQQFPDLHSELNLSSLELGDSALYFCASSVGENTEAFFGQGTRLTVV.

The chain combines TRBV9 with TRBJ2-1; 7 bases line up with TRBD2. Per germline, CDR1 SGDLS and CDR2 YYNGEE. The trim removed 6 bases at V and 1 base at J, leaving 4 bases unmatched. The CDR3 runs 14 residues. CDR3 DNA: TGTGCCAGCACCAGCGGGACTTCCTACAATGAGCAGTTCTTC. This codes for CASTSGTSYNEQFF.

The CDR3 reads CSVGEGTSYEQYF. CDR3 in DNA: TGCAGCGTCGGGGAGGGGACATCCTACGAGCAGTACTTC. The V and J genes are TRBV29-1 and TRBJ2-7; weak D call: TRBD2 (7 bases). Per the germline V gene, CDR1 is SQVTM and CDR2 is ANQGSEA. The CDR3 consists of 13 residues. Trimming pared 6 bases from V and 1 base from J, leaving 13 bases between.

CDR3 sequence reads: CASRSAGDEQFF. DNA for the CDR3: TGTGCCAGCAGATCAGCGGGAGATGAGCAGTTCTTC. This chain joins TRBV7-6 and TRBJ2-1; 8 bases align to TRBD2. The CDR3 contains 12 residues. Per the germline V gene, CDR1 is SGHVS and CDR2 is FNYEAQ. V trimming: 6 bases; J trimming: 8 bases; junction bases outside the gene matches: 3.

J is TRBJ1-2 and V is TRBV7-2; TRBD1 is a possible D gene (5 bases). Germline loops: CDR1 SGHTA, CDR2 FQGNSA. V shed 2 bases and J shed 1 base, with 14 bases lying between them. CDR3 length: 16 amino acids. CDR3 residues: CASSLFATGVNYGYTF. CDR3 nucleotides: TGTGCCAGCAGCTTATTCGCCACAGGAGTTAACTATGGCTACACCTTC.

The V gene is TRBV28, the J gene TRBJ2-7; weak D call: TRBD2 (6 bases). Deletions cut 6 bases from V and 7 bases from J, with 19 bases between. CDR1 MDHEN and CDR2 SYDVKM come from the germline V gene. This CDR3 has 14 residues. This CDR3 is CASSNLGTSREQYF. For the CDR3, the DNA is TGTGCCAGCAGCAACCTCGGGACTTCAAGGGAGCAGTACTTC.

About this clone: The sample carries other DNA sequences with the same CDR3. The chain couples TRBV5-6 to TRBJ2-7, with D tentatively TRBD1 or TRBD2 (6 bases each). Trimming took off 0 bases at V and 6 bases at J, with 7 bases between the two ends. The CDR3 is 12 amino acids. Germline CDR1 SGHDT, CDR2 YYEEEE. CDR3 residues: CASSLGGAEQYF. As DNA, the CDR3 is TGTGCCAGCAGCTTGGGGGGGGCCGAGCAGTACTTC.

The rearrangement links TRBV5-6 to TRBJ1-5; TRBD1 is a possible D gene (6 bases). The CDR3 consists of 13 residues. V lost 2 bases to trimming and J lost 4 bases, with 7 bases between them. Germline values: CDR1 SGHDT, CDR2 YYEEEE. The CDR3: CASSFGQNQPQHF. The CDR3 DNA follows: TGTGCCAGCAGCTTTGGACAGAATCAGCCCCAGCATTTT. Drawing the rest from reference TRBV5-6 and TRBJ1-5, the complete variable domain is DAGVTQSPTHLIKTRGQQVTLRCSPKSGHDTVSWYQQALGQGPQFIFQYYEEEERQRGNFPDRFSGHQFPNYSSELNVNALLLGDSALYLCASSFGQNQPQHFGDGTRLSIL.

This rearrangement joins TRBV18 to TRBJ2-3; D tentatively reads TRBD1 or TRBD2 (5 bases each). The CDR3 is made up of 19 amino acids. Germline V gives CDR1 KGHSH, CDR2 LQKENI. V was shortened by 4 bases and J by 6 bases, with 29 bases between the two germline ends. For the CDR3, the DNA is TGTGCCAGCTCACTCAGCCCACTACCGGGACGGCTTATTAACGATACGCAGTATTTT. Translating it yields CASSLSPLPGRLINDTQYF.

The V and J genes are TRBV13 and TRBJ2-3; D unclear. With 5 bases removed from V and 2 bases from J, the gap between germline ends came to 11 bases. The CDR3 has 14 residues. Germline assignment: CDR1 PRHDT and CDR2 FYEKMQ (reference sequence). CDR3 DNA: TGTGCCAGCAGCCCCCCGTTGCACACAGATACGCAGTATTTT. This gives the protein CASSPPLHTDTQYF.

In its sample, this clone was seen once. This sample also contains other DNA sequences that code for the same CDR3. V is TRBV15 and J is TRBJ2-7, with D hard to call. The CDR3 length is 14 residues. Trimming removed 0 bases at V and 4 bases at J, with 10 bases between. Looked up from germline, CDR1 is LNHNV and CDR2 is YYDKDF (reference sequence). The DNA of the CDR3 is TGTGCCACCAGCAGAGATCTGGCAGCATACGAGCAGTACTTC. Amino acids: CATSRDLAAYEQYF.

The gene calls are TRBV11-2 and TRBJ2-7, with a tentative D call TRBD1 (6 bases). Per germline, CDR1 SGHAT and CDR2 FQNNGV. Between the trimmed V and J ends, which lost 3 bases and 3 bases, there was a span of 12 bases. This CDR3 spans 14 amino acids. In DNA form, the CDR3 reads TGTGCCAGCAGCTTTGCAGGGGTGGACTACGAGCAGTACTTC. It encodes CASSFAGVDYEQYF.

The chain carries TRBV10-3 and TRBJ2-7; D perhaps matches TRBD2 (6 bases). The germline V and J ends were trimmed by 0 bases and 0 bases, with 12 bases remaining between them. The CDR3 is 16 residues long. CDR1 is ENHRY, CDR2 SYGVKD, per germline. CDR3 region: CAISESKVGSSYEQYF. The CDR3 DNA is TGTGCCATCAGTGAGTCGAAGGTCGGGAGCTCCTACGAGCAGTACTTC.

The chain couples TRBV6-5 to TRBJ1-1; 7 positions match TRBD1. This CDR3 is 13 amino acids long. Germline-derived CDR1 and CDR2 are MNHEY and SVGAGI. The V and J ends lost 5 bases and 9 bases, in that order; junction bases with no gene match: 9. The CDR3 sequence: CASSATGAMKAFF. The CDR3 nucleotides read TGTGCCAGCAGTGCAACAGGGGCCATGAAAGCTTTCTTT.

V is TRBV6-6 and J is TRBJ2-7; 7 positions agree with TRBD2. This CDR3 comprises 15 residues. Germline CDR1 is MNHNY and CDR2 is SVGAGI (reference sequence). The junction had 13 bases not matched to a gene; V was cut back by 11 bases and J by 0 bases. The CDR3: CAVSLTLASSYEQYF. CDR3 coding DNA: TGTGCCGTTTCACTAACACTAGCGAGCTCCTACGAGCAGTACTTC.

This chain uses TRBV29-1 with TRBJ2-5, with D possibly being TRBD1 (6 bases). This CDR3 has 11 residues. Deletions cut 7 bases from V and 3 bases from J, with 9 bases between. Germline CDR1 reads SQVTM; CDR2 reads ANQGSEA. Here the CDR3 reads CSGYREETQYF. The CDR3 DNA reads as TGCAGCGGTTACAGGGAAGAGACCCAGTACTTC.

The chain is built from TRBV5-6 and TRBJ2-6; no reliable D call. V gave up 4 bases and J gave up 1 base, with 9 bases separating them. CDR1 is SGHDT, CDR2 YYEEEE, per germline. The CDR3 spans 15 residues. The CDR3 loop reads CASSPNPSGANVLTF. The DNA of the CDR3 is TGTGCCAGCAGCCCGAACCCGTCTGGGGCCAACGTCCTGACTTTC. The whole variable domain, remainder taken from reference TRBV5-6 and TRBJ2-6, is DAGVTQSPTHLIKTRGQQVTLRCSPKSGHDTVSWYQQALGQGPQFIFQYYEEEERQRGNFPDRFSGHQFPNYSSELNVNALLLGDSALYLCASSPNPSGANVLTFGAGSRLTVL.

The V call is TRBV5-1, the J call TRBJ1-3; D not resolved. Trimming left V 3 bases short and J 0 bases short, with 13 bases between. The CDR3 length is 16 residues. CDR1 is SGHRS and CDR2 is YFSETQ in the germline V gene. CDR3 bases: TGCGCCAGCAGCTCACCCGCGGGAAGCTCTGGAAACACCATATATTTT. It is translated as CASSSPAGSSGNTIYF.

CDR3: CASSSDTLEAFF. For the CDR3, the DNA is TGTGCCAGCAGCTCCGACACTCTTGAAGCTTTCTTT. The chain links TRBV7-9 to TRBJ1-1; D not certain. The length of the CDR3 is 12 residues. V was clipped by 4 bases and J by 7 bases, with 10 bases between them. Germline CDR1 is SEHNR and CDR2 is FQNEAQ (reference sequence). Together with reference TRBV7-9 and TRBJ1-1, the CDR3 gives the full variable domain: DTGVSQNPRHKITKRGQNVTFRCDPISEHNRLYWYRQTLGQGPEFLTYFQNEAQLEKSRLLSDRFSAERPKGSFSTLEIQRTEQGDSAMYLCASSSDTLEAFFGQGTRLTVV.

This clone was counted many times. The genes are TRBV9 and TRBJ2-7; TRBD2 agrees at 11 bases. CDR1 and CDR2 from the germline V gene are SGDLS and YYNGEE. V trimming: 3 bases; J trimming: 6 bases; junction bases outside the gene matches: 11. There are 16 residues in the CDR3. In nucleotides, the CDR3 is TGTGCCAGCAGCGCCGAAATAGCGGGAGGGCCGGTCGAGCAGTACTTC. It encodes CASSAEIAGGPVEQYF.

V gene TRBV18 combines with J gene TRBJ1-5; no clear D. With 3 bases removed from V and 7 bases from J, the gap between germline ends came to 10 bases. CDR3 length: 13 residues. Germline V gene data show CDR1 as KGHSH and CDR2 as LQKENI. The CDR3 protein is CASSPDVWQPQHF. The CDR3 coding sequence is TGTGCCAGCTCACCGGACGTGTGGCAGCCCCAGCATTTT.